This TCR beta chain was documented in a study of PD-1 blockade in mismatch repair-deficient tumors. CDR3 length: 15 residues. From germline, CDR1 is SGDLS and CDR2 YYNGEE. V was clipped by 3 bases and J by 4 bases, with 13 bases between them. Method: immunoSEQ multiplex PCR; TCRdb's copy keeps in-frame clones and lacks some. The data hold roughly 25,000 clones, with approximately 86% observed a single time. This clone was observed once. The sample consisted of peripheral blood, taken 12 weeks after starting pembrolizumab. This chain uses TRBV9 with TRBJ1-4; D remains ambiguous. This clonotype was sampled from an adult with mismatch repair-deficient cancer. CDR3 region: CASSAGLDGNEKLFF. In nucleotides, the CDR3 is TGTGCCAGCAGCGCCGGTTTGGATGGTAATGAAAAACTGTTTTTT.